Only a few counts were recorded for the clone carrying this TCR beta chain. TCR beta was sequenced from blood CD8+ and CD4+ T cells. The multiple sclerosis control group consisted of treatment-naive patients whose relapsing-remitting disease, which was either stable or active, fulfilled revised McDonald criteria. Negative isolation yielded CD4+ and CD8+ T cells, and FACS enriched TEMRA cells. This entry belongs to a study of CD8 T cells in Susac syndrome. RNA totalling roughly 0.45 to 1 ug underwent reverse transcription with random hexamers. TCRdb called the immunoSEQ multiplex PCR reads again in MiXCR, with one record for every CDR3 protein. Of approximately 200,000 distinct CDR3 sequences listed, around 96% are singletons. Per the germline V gene, CDR1 is GTSNPN and CDR2 is SVGIG (reference sequence). The CDR3 has 13 amino acids. The trim removed 4 bases at V and 6 bases at J, leaving 8 bases unmatched.

V and J are TRBV30 and TRBJ2-7; 8 bases line up with TRBD1. This TCR derives from a human donor with multiple sclerosis. Input material: CD4+ T cells from PBMCs. The CDR3 sequence is CAWTGTGSIEQYF. DNA of the CDR3: TGTGCCTGGACCGGGACAGGTTCGATCGAGCAGTACTTC.